A selection of T cell receptor beta chains follows, all from one sample in a study of T cells in Graves' hyperthyroidism and ophthalmopathy. TCRdb reanalysed the multiplex PCR reads using MiXCR and keeps one entry per CDR3 protein. The table records approximately 370,000 distinct CDR3 sequences, more than 13% of them present only once. The sequenced sample consisted of blood. All receptors come from a woman in her 30s with Graves' hyperthyroidism. Each CDR3 is given with its conserved first and last residue. The order of the fields is clone size, D gene, V gene, J gene, CDR3 DNA, CDR3 protein. A D gene is named only where the DNA matches it firmly. The size field is filled for only some rows; it gives once, few, many or a size class.

abundance: -
d_gene: TRBD1
v_gene: TRBV28
j_gene: TRBJ1-5
CDR3nt: TGTGCCAGCAATCCGACCGGGACAGGGGACAATCAGCCCCAGCATTTT
CDR3aa: CASNPTGTGDNQPQHF

abundance: many
d_gene: -
v_gene: TRBV20-1
j_gene: TRBJ2-1
CDR3nt: TGCAGTGCTAGAGGCCGGGTAGATGAGCAGTTCTTC
CDR3aa: CSARGRVDEQFF

abundance: -
d_gene: -
v_gene: TRBV9
j_gene: TRBJ2-2
CDR3nt: TGTGCCAGCAGCGTAGACCCGGTGGGGACCGGGGAGCTGTTTTTT
CDR3aa: CASSVDPVGTGELFF

abundance: few
d_gene: -
v_gene: TRBV28
j_gene: TRBJ2-7
CDR3nt: TGTGCCAGCGCTCCTCCCCCCTTTACGGGCCACACCTACGAGCAGTACTTC
CDR3aa: CASAPPPFTGHTYEQYF

abundance: many
d_gene: TRBD1
v_gene: TRBV27
j_gene: TRBJ2-1
CDR3nt: TGTGCCAGCAGGTACAGGGGTACATACAATGAGCAGTTCTTC
CDR3aa: CASRYRGTYNEQFF

abundance: many
d_gene: TRBD1
v_gene: TRBV7-2
j_gene: TRBJ2-3
CDR3nt: TGTGCCAGCAGCCAAACCGGGACAGGGGATAATACGCAGTATTTT
CDR3aa: CASSQTGTGDNTQYF

abundance: many
d_gene: -
v_gene: TRBV2
j_gene: TRBJ1-6
CDR3nt: TGTGCCAGCAGTGAAGCGACGAGGCTTCATTCACCCCTCCACTTT
CDR3aa: CASSEATRLHSPLHF

abundance: -
d_gene: TRBD2
v_gene: TRBV5-6
j_gene: TRBJ2-5
CDR3nt: TGTGCCAGCAGGCAACTAGCGGAGTACGAGACCCAGTACTTC
CDR3aa: CASRQLAEYETQYF

abundance: -
d_gene: -
v_gene: TRBV19
j_gene: TRBJ1-1
CDR3nt: TGTGCCAGTAGTATCGGGGCGGGACGGACGAACACTGAAGCTTTCTTT
CDR3aa: CASSIGAGRTNTEAFF

abundance: -
d_gene: -
v_gene: TRBV9
j_gene: TRBJ2-4
CDR3nt: TGTGCCAGCAGCGTAGGCGGGGAGGCCAAAAACATTCAGTACTTC
CDR3aa: CASSVGGEAKNIQYF

abundance: many
d_gene: TRBD1
v_gene: TRBV6-1
j_gene: TRBJ1-1
CDR3nt: TGTGCCAGCAGTCGGACAGGGGGAAGTAACACTGAAGCTTTCTTT
CDR3aa: CASSRTGGSNTEAFF

abundance: many
d_gene: -
v_gene: TRBV30
j_gene: TRBJ2-7
CDR3nt: TGTGCCTGGAGTGTAGGGGAATACGAGCAGTACTTC
CDR3aa: CAWSVGEYEQYF

abundance: -
d_gene: TRBD1
v_gene: TRBV10-1
j_gene: TRBJ1-2
CDR3nt: TGCGCCAGCCGACAGGGGATCGACTATGGCTACACCTTC
CDR3aa: CASRQGIDYGYTF

abundance: -
d_gene: -
v_gene: TRBV19
j_gene: TRBJ2-2
CDR3nt: TGTGCCAGTAGTTATCATAACACCGGGGAGCTGTTTTTT
CDR3aa: CASSYHNTGELFF

abundance: -
d_gene: -
v_gene: TRBV27
j_gene: TRBJ1-5
CDR3nt: TGTGCCAGCAGTTCGGGGACGACGGTTCAGCCCCAGCATTTT
CDR3aa: CASSSGTTVQPQHF

abundance: few
d_gene: -
v_gene: TRBV5-6
j_gene: TRBJ2-7
CDR3nt: TGTGCCAGCAGCACGGGGCTGTCTCCCGAGCAGTACTTC
CDR3aa: CASSTGLSPEQYF

abundance: many
d_gene: -
v_gene: TRBV28
j_gene: TRBJ1-1
CDR3nt: TGTGCCAGCAGCCCCCCGGCGATGACTATGAACACTGAAGCTTTCTTT
CDR3aa: CASSPPAMTMNTEAFF

abundance: many
d_gene: -
v_gene: TRBV5-1
j_gene: TRBJ2-3
CDR3nt: TGCGCCAGCAGCTTTCAGGGTTCAGATACGCAGTATTTT
CDR3aa: CASSFQGSDTQYF

abundance: many
d_gene: -
v_gene: TRBV6-2/TRBV6-3
j_gene: TRBJ2-3
CDR3nt: TGTGCCAGCAGCTACACCAGACTTGGCACAGATACGCAGTATTTT
CDR3aa: CASSYTRLGTDTQYF

abundance: -
d_gene: TRBD2
v_gene: TRBV10-1
j_gene: TRBJ2-1
CDR3nt: TGCGCCAGCAGCCCGGGACTAGCATATGAGCAGTTCTTC
CDR3aa: CASSPGLAYEQFF

abundance: -
d_gene: -
v_gene: TRBV6-1
j_gene: TRBJ2-1
CDR3nt: TGTGCCAGCCGTAAGGGGGAGAACGACAATGAGCAGTTCTTC
CDR3aa: CASRKGENDNEQFF

abundance: -
d_gene: -
v_gene: TRBV19
j_gene: TRBJ2-1
CDR3nt: TGTGCCAGTAGTACCACAGGAACAGAGCAGTTCTTC
CDR3aa: CASSTTGTEQFF

abundance: few
d_gene: -
v_gene: TRBV6-6
j_gene: TRBJ1-2
CDR3nt: TGTGCCAGCAGTTACTCAGGTCCGGGCGATGGCTACACCTTC
CDR3aa: CASSYSGPGDGYTF

abundance: -
d_gene: -
v_gene: TRBV5-1
j_gene: TRBJ1-1
CDR3nt: TGCGCCAGCAGGCTACAGGGTGAGGGTCTCGGGACTGAAGCTCTCTTT
CDR3aa: CASRLQGEGLGTEALF

abundance: -
d_gene: TRBD2
v_gene: TRBV5-1
j_gene: TRBJ2-3
CDR3nt: TGCGCCAGCAGCTTTGTCTTGCGGGAGGGCCCAGATACGCAGTATTTT
CDR3aa: CASSFVLREGPDTQYF

abundance: many
d_gene: -
v_gene: TRBV30
j_gene: TRBJ1-2
CDR3nt: TGTGCCTGGATCGCAGGGTCGATACACACCTTC
CDR3aa: CAWIAGSIHTF

abundance: -
d_gene: -
v_gene: TRBV7-2
j_gene: TRBJ2-7
CDR3nt: TGTGCCAGCGCGGCGGATTCCTACGAGCAGTACTTC
CDR3aa: CASAADSYEQYF

abundance: -
d_gene: -
v_gene: TRBV9
j_gene: TRBJ2-6
CDR3nt: TGTGCCAGCAGCGCGACGGGGTCTGGGGCCAACGCCCTGACTTTC
CDR3aa: CASSATGSGANALTF

abundance: -
d_gene: TRBD2
v_gene: TRBV5-6
j_gene: TRBJ2-5
CDR3nt: TGTGCCAGCAGCCTGAAAAGGACTAGCGGGAGTGAGACCCAGTACTTC
CDR3aa: CASSLKRTSGSETQYF

abundance: few
d_gene: TRBD2
v_gene: TRBV5-1
j_gene: TRBJ2-7
CDR3nt: TGCGCCAGCAGTTCTAGCGGGAGGCGCGGGGGCTCCTACGAGCAGTACTTC
CDR3aa: CASSSSGRRGGSYEQYF

abundance: -
d_gene: -
v_gene: TRBV6-2/TRBV6-3
j_gene: TRBJ2-3
CDR3nt: TGTGCCAGCAGTTCACCTAGGGATACGCAGTATTTT
CDR3aa: CASSSPRDTQYF

abundance: many
d_gene: -
v_gene: TRBV3-1
j_gene: TRBJ2-5
CDR3nt: TGTGCCAGCAGCCAAGGGACAGCAAGGGAGACCCAGTACTTC
CDR3aa: CASSQGTARETQYF

abundance: few
d_gene: -
v_gene: TRBV6-1
j_gene: TRBJ1-2
CDR3nt: TGTGCCAGCAGTGAAGAATTCCAGACAGGCGCCTACACCTTC
CDR3aa: CASSEEFQTGAYTF

abundance: few
d_gene: -
v_gene: TRBV9
j_gene: TRBJ1-1
CDR3nt: TGTGCCAGCAGCGTAGAAGTTGCCGAAACTGAAGCTTTCTTT
CDR3aa: CASSVEVAETEAFF

abundance: -
d_gene: -
v_gene: TRBV2
j_gene: TRBJ1-1
CDR3nt: TGTGCCAGCAGGGCCGGACGTATGAACACTGAAGCTTTCTTT
CDR3aa: CASRAGRMNTEAFF

abundance: few
d_gene: -
v_gene: TRBV2
j_gene: TRBJ2-2
CDR3nt: TGTGCCAGCAAGGGGCAGGGACTTGAGGGCGGGGAGCTGTTTTTT
CDR3aa: CASKGQGLEGGELFF

abundance: many
d_gene: -
v_gene: TRBV12-3/TRBV12-4
j_gene: TRBJ2-1
CDR3nt: TGTGCCAGCAGTTTAACGGACTACCATGAGCAGTTCTTC
CDR3aa: CASSLTDYHEQFF

abundance: -
d_gene: TRBD2
v_gene: TRBV27
j_gene: TRBJ2-1
CDR3nt: TGTGCCAGCAGTTTTAATAGCGGGAGGACGTCCTACAATGAGCAGTTCTTC
CDR3aa: CASSFNSGRTSYNEQFF

abundance: many
d_gene: -
v_gene: TRBV11-2
j_gene: TRBJ2-7
CDR3nt: TGTGCCAGCAGCTTAGGAAGACAGTCCTACGAGCAGTACTTC
CDR3aa: CASSLGRQSYEQYF

abundance: -
d_gene: -
v_gene: TRBV29-1
j_gene: TRBJ2-5
CDR3nt: TGCAGCATAGAAAAGGACACCCAAGAGACCCAGTACTTC
CDR3aa: CSIEKDTQETQYF

abundance: many
d_gene: -
v_gene: TRBV28
j_gene: TRBJ2-1
CDR3nt: TGTGCCAGCAGTGGCGCAGGGGATCACAATGAGCAGTTCTTC
CDR3aa: CASSGAGDHNEQFF

abundance: many
d_gene: -
v_gene: TRBV11-2
j_gene: TRBJ2-5
CDR3nt: TGTGCCAGCAGCTTAGAGGAGGGGGCCGGACGAGAGACCCAGTACTTC
CDR3aa: CASSLEEGAGRETQYF

abundance: few
d_gene: -
v_gene: TRBV6-4
j_gene: TRBJ2-3
CDR3nt: TGTGCCAGCAGTGGGACCTTAAACCGGGAATGGACGCAGTATTTT
CDR3aa: CASSGTLNREWTQYF

abundance: few
d_gene: TRBD2
v_gene: TRBV24-1
j_gene: TRBJ2-3
CDR3nt: TGTGCCACCAGTGAGCCTAGACTAGCGGGAGACACAGATACGCAGTATTTT
CDR3aa: CATSEPRLAGDTDTQYF

abundance: few
d_gene: -
v_gene: TRBV6-1
j_gene: TRBJ2-3
CDR3nt: TGTGCCAGCGGTGAGGATCAGGGTATGGGTGGTCGTACGCAGTATTTT
CDR3aa: CASGEDQGMGGRTQYF